A single sample gave rise to the 9 T cell receptor beta chains below, sequenced in a study of Ad26.COV2.S vaccination and SARS-CoV-2 variants. Treatment indicated: some 20 received Ad26.COV2.S at low or high dose, single or two shots; several received placebo; per-sample allocation not given. Sampling was performed 63 days after the first vaccine or placebo injection. Clones were read by immunoSEQ multiplex PCR, and TCRdb kept only the in-frame ones, dropping some. The data show around 270,000 clones, roughly nine tenths seen once. Material: peripheral blood, obtained in a trial of Ad26.COV2.S vaccine versus placebo. These receptors came from a person between 18 and 59 years old who received the Ad26.COV2.S COVID-19 vaccine or a placebo.

The rearrangement joins TRBV6-4 to TRBJ1-1; D not certain. CDR3 length: 13 amino acids. CDR1 is MRHNA and CDR2 is SNTAGT in the germline V gene. V was shortened by 4 bases and J by 1 base, with 7 bases between the two germline ends. The CDR3 loop is CASSVEENTEAFF. DNA for the CDR3: TGTGCCAGCAGTGTAGAGGAGAACACTGAAGCTTTCTTT.

The rearrangement links TRBV4-1 to TRBJ1-1; no definite D call. This CDR3 spans 16 amino acids. Germline CDR1 is MGHRA and CDR2 is YSYEKL. The V end lost 6 bases, the J end lost 1 base, and 18 bases lay between the germline ends. CDR3 bases: TGCGCCAGCAGTCCTAGTCCTAACGCAGGGAACACTGAAGCTTTCTTT. Its translation is CASSPSPNAGNTEAFF.

V and J are TRBV11-2 and TRBJ2-1; possible D gene TRBD2, 6 bases. This CDR3 comprises 16 residues. Germline-derived CDR1 and CDR2 are SGHAT and FQNNGV. V dropped 2 bases and J dropped 2 bases, with 13 bases sitting between them. CDR3 DNA: TGTGCCAGCAGCTTAAGGACGGGAGTCCCCTACAATGAGCAGTTCTTC. Residues: CASSLRTGVPYNEQFF.

V usage is TRBV12-5 and J usage is TRBJ1-6; D uncertain. V dropped 10 bases and J dropped 8 bases, with 21 bases sitting between them. Germline values: CDR1 LGHNT, CDR2 FRNRAP. The CDR3 loop spans 15 amino acids. CDR3 in amino acids: CANLHPLGPDSPLHF. CDR3 coding DNA: TGTGCTAACCTTCATCCCCTTGGACCAGATTCACCCCTCCACTTT.

The chain couples TRBV20-1 to TRBJ2-7, with 13 bases fitting TRBD2. The CDR3 is 14 residues long. Germline CDR1 DFQATT, CDR2 SNEGSKA (reference sequence). The J segment lost 5 bases and the V segment lost 3 bases, leaving 4 bases of the junction unmatched. For the CDR3, the DNA is TGCAGTGCTAGTGGGACTAGCGGGGTAAACGAGCAGTACTTC. This gives the protein CSASGTSGVNEQYF.

This chain uses TRBV4-3 with TRBJ2-2, with 9 bases identical to TRBD1. From germline, CDR1 is LGHNA and CDR2 YSLEER. V was clipped by 0 bases and J by 4 bases; unmatched bases: 9. The CDR3 contains 18 residues. CDR3 sequence (DNA): TGCGCCAGCAGCCAAGATAGTGGTCGACAGGGGGGCACCGGGGAGCTGTTTTTT. Translated, it gives CASSQDSGRQGGTGELFF.

The rearrangement links TRBV25-1 to TRBJ1-6; D not resolved. This CDR3 spans 14 amino acids. Germline CDR1 and CDR2: MGHDK and SYGVNS. Trimming took 5 bases from V and 4 from J, leaving 9 bases between them. The CDR3 protein is CASSYDGYNSPLHF. The CDR3 coding sequence is TGTGCCAGCAGTTACGACGGTTATAATTCACCCCTCCACTTT.

J is TRBJ2-1 and V is TRBV12-3 or TRBV12-4; D call uncertain. The V end was cut by 7 bases, the J end by 0 bases, with 7 bases between. The CDR3 runs 13 residues. In DNA form, the CDR3 reads TGTGCCAGCAAACCTTCCTCCTACAATGAGCAGTTCTTC. Translated, it gives CASKPSSYNEQFF.

This chain joins TRBV20-1 and TRBJ2-7; D is uncertain. The V gene's germline CDR1 is DFQATT and CDR2 SNEGSKA (reference sequence). V was pared by 3 bases and J by 4 bases, with 10 bases between. The CDR3 consists of 12 residues. For the CDR3, the DNA is TGCAGTGCTAGTCCTGTGGTGTACGAGCAGTACGTC. As protein: CSASPVVYEQYV.